A single sample gave rise to the 27 T cell receptor beta chains below, sequenced in a study of shared clonotypes between healthy human individuals (dated by TCRdb to the early 2020s). Receptors were amplified or captured by the immunoSEQ multiplex PCR assay. Here the immuneACCESS table is served through TCRdb, limited to in-frame sequences with V and J called. Missing clones are a known gap in these copies; in checked studies unresolved V genes cover under half, and the rest lacks a known reason. The sample has about 2.1 million clones on record, about 92% of them singletons. The top ten hold roughly 1.8% of the sample. CD8 naive samples were obtained by positive selection for CCR7 among CD45RO-negative cells, yielding a CD45RA+CCR7+ population from which TemRA cells were excluded. The sequenced sample consisted of naive CD8+ T cells from PBMCs. Explained via the paper, the cell subset or site label denotes: CD45RA+CCR7+. The receptors come from a man younger than 35 in good health. Some clones in this sample may be carry-over from other donors' samples.

The rearrangement links TRBV2 to TRBJ2-3; D not certain. The germline V gene has CDR1 SNHLY and CDR2 FYNNEI. CDR3 length: 15 amino acids. V shed 2 bases and J shed 0 bases, with 9 bases lying between them. DNA of the CDR3: TGTGCCAGCAGTGAAACCGGTATTAGCACAGATACGCAGTATTTT. Translating it yields CASSETGISTDTQYF.

The rearrangement joins TRBV4-1 to TRBJ1-2, with TRBD1 identical over 9 bases. Germline CDR1 is MGHRA and CDR2 is YSYEKL. The CDR3 sequence is 14 residues long. The V segment lost 2 bases and the J segment 5 bases; nucleotides outside the gene matches: 3. CDR3 loop: CASSQRDRDYGYTF. The CDR3 nucleotides read TGCGCCAGCAGCCAAAGGGACAGGGATTATGGCTACACCTTC.

The chain recombines TRBV7-9 with TRBJ2-5; TRBD2 aligns across 9 bases. Trimming at V came to 1 base and at J to 5 bases, leaving 14 bases not matched to a gene. Germline lookup yields CDR1 SEHNR and CDR2 FQNEAQ (reference sequence). This CDR3 spans 18 amino acids. CDR3 nucleotide sequence: TGTGCCAGCAGCTTAGGACGGTCCTTAGCGGGAGAGACGGAGACCCAGTACTTC. Translation: CASSLGRSLAGETETQYF.

This chain joins TRBV13 and TRBJ1-2; D remains unclear. The CDR3 contains 13 residues. Between the trimmed V and J ends, which lost 7 bases and 2 bases, there was a span of 11 bases. The V gene's germline CDR1 is PRHDT and CDR2 FYEKMQ (reference sequence). In DNA form, the CDR3 reads TGTGCCAGCACCAGTGGCTCCAACTATGGCTACACCTTC. As protein: CASTSGSNYGYTF. Variable domain in full (rest from reference TRBV13 and TRBJ1-2): AAGVIQSPRHLIKEKRETATLKCYPIPRHDTVYWYQQGPGQDPQFLISFYEKMQSDKGSIPDRFSAQQFSDYHSELNMSSLELGDSALYFCASTSGSNYGYTFGSGTRLTVV.

The J gene is TRBJ2-1, the V gene TRBV7-3; tentative D call: TRBD1 (5 bases). The CDR3 covers 15 residues. The germline gives CDR1 SGHTA, CDR2 FQGTGA. V lost 2 bases and J lost 8, with 16 bases in between. CDR3 sequence: CASSLVRGMKDEQFF. CDR3 sequence (DNA): TGTGCCAGCAGCTTAGTAAGGGGAATGAAGGATGAGCAGTTCTTC.

The rearrangement joins TRBV7-3 to TRBJ2-3, with 16 bases lining up with TRBD2. Germline V lookup: CDR1 SGHTA, CDR2 FQGTGA. The CDR3 sequence is 17 residues long. After removal of 7 bases from V and 1 base from J, the junction contained 5 bases not matched to a gene. In DNA form, the CDR3 reads TGTGCCAGCATCCCCGGGACTAGCGGGAGGGGCACAGATACGCAGTATTTT. Residues: CASIPGTSGRGTDTQYF.

The rearrangement links TRBV6-5 to TRBJ1-1; 8 nucleotides align to TRBD1. Germline V CDR1 and CDR2: MNHEY, SVGAGI. The junction had 9 bases not matched to a gene; V was cut back by 6 bases and J by 3 bases. This CDR3 region has 15 residues. CDR3 coding DNA: TGTGCCAGCAGCAGGGGGCCGGGCCACCACACTGAAGCTTTCTTT. Translated, it gives CASSRGPGHHTEAFF.

The gene calls are TRBV5-1 and TRBJ2-1; 12 bases agree with TRBD2. In germline, CDR1 is SGHRS, CDR2 YFSETQ. The V gene end was trimmed by 1 base and the J gene end by 7 bases; junction bases not matched to a gene: 3. The CDR3 is 15 amino acids. This CDR3 reads CASSLTSGRNNEQFF. CDR3 nucleotides: TGCGCCAGCAGCTTGACTAGCGGGAGGAATAATGAGCAGTTCTTC.

The genes are TRBV4-2 and TRBJ2-7; 14 nucleotides line up with TRBD2. With 2 bases clipped from V and 12 bases from J, the junction kept 6 bases outside the gene matches. CDR1 and CDR2 from the germline V gene are LGHNA and YNFKEQ. The CDR3 has 14 residues. The CDR3 DNA sequence: TGTGCCAGCAGCCAAAAAGGACTAGCGGGAGGCACGTACTTC. It translates to CASSQKGLAGGTYF.

The chain is built from TRBV11-2 and TRBJ2-3, with TRBD2 matching 9 bases. Germline-derived CDR1 and CDR2 are SGHAT and FQNNGV. The junction had 19 bases not matched to a gene; V was cut back by 0 bases and J by 6 bases. The CDR3 totals 20 residues. The CDR3 DNA is TGTGCCAGCAGCTTAGAGGTGTTATTTAGGGCCGCGGGAGGGTCGGATACGCAGTATTTT. This gives the protein CASSLEVLFRAAGGSDTQYF.

This clone appeared once. The rearrangement links TRBV5-4 to TRBJ1-2; 9 bases align to TRBD1. V lost 5 bases, J lost 6 bases, and 5 bases stayed unmatched. The germline CDR1 and CDR2 sequences are SGHNT and YYREEE (reference sequence). The CDR3 covers 13 residues. CDR3: CASRGTGLNGYTF. The CDR3 bases are TGTGCCAGCAGGGGGACAGGGCTGAATGGCTACACCTTC.

As to this clone: Other DNA sequences in the sample encode the same CDR3. The rearrangement joins TRBV27 to TRBJ2-1, with TRBD1 as a possible D gene (5 bases). Germline V gene data show CDR1 as MNHEY and CDR2 as SMNVEV (reference sequence). The CDR3 extends over 14 amino acids. V was pared by 3 bases and J by 2 bases, with 8 bases between. CDR3 bases: TGTGCCAGCAGTTTTGGCAGGGCCTACAATGAGCAGTTCTTC. Encoded protein: CASSFGRAYNEQFF.

CDR3 coding DNA: TGTGCCAGCAGCATGCAGCAGCGGGAGAGAACAGATACGCAGTATTTT. Amino acids: CASSMQQRERTDTQYF. The chain carries TRBV6-6 and TRBJ2-3, with TRBD2 matching over 8 bases. Germline lookup yields CDR1 MNHNY and CDR2 SVGAGI (reference sequence). V trimming: 6 bases; J trimming: 3 bases; junction bases outside the gene matches: 11. The CDR3 spans 16 residues.

CDR3 sequence reads: CAWSVRYREGDSYEQYF. The CDR3, as DNA: TGTGCCTGGAGTGTAAGGTATCGGGAAGGGGATTCCTACGAGCAGTACTTC. V is TRBV30 and J is TRBJ2-7; possibly TRBD1 or TRBD2 for D (5 bases each). The germline gives CDR1 GTSNPN, CDR2 SVGIG (reference sequence). V gave up 0 bases and J gave up 1 base, with 19 bases separating them. The CDR3 sequence is 17 residues long.

V is TRBV19 and J is TRBJ1-1; TRBD1 aligns across 7 bases. Germline V gene sequence: CDR1 LNHDA, CDR2 SQIVND (reference sequence). The V and J ends lost 3 bases and 5 bases, in that order; junction bases with no gene match: 12. There are 16 residues in the CDR3. This CDR3 reads CASSIPPTGRYTEAFF. For the CDR3, the DNA is TGTGCCAGTAGTATTCCCCCGACAGGGCGATATACTGAAGCTTTCTTT. The whole variable domain, filled in from reference TRBV19 and TRBJ1-1, reads DGGITQSPKYLFRKEGQNVTLSCEQNLNHDAMYWYRQDPGQGLRLIYYSQIVNDFQKGDIAEGYSVSREKKESFPLTVTSAQKNPTAFYLCASSIPPTGRYTEAFFGQGTRLTVV.

A word on this clone: The same CDR3 arises from other DNA sequences in this sample as well. The chain carries TRBV13 and TRBJ2-7; 7 bases line up with TRBD1. This CDR3 is 14 amino acids long. The germline gives CDR1 PRHDT, CDR2 FYEKMQ (reference sequence). After removal of 4 bases from V and 2 bases from J, the junction contained 5 bases not matched to a gene. The CDR3 coding sequence is TGTGCCAGCAGCTCCCGACAGGGCCCCTACGAGCAGTACTTC. Translated, it gives CASSSRQGPYEQYF.

This chain joins TRBV27 and TRBJ1-4; D gene uncertain. This CDR3 region has 14 residues. CDR1 and CDR2 (germline): MNHEY, SMNVEV (reference sequence). Trimming cost V 5 bases and J 5 bases, with 12 bases left between them. DNA of the CDR3: TGTGCCAGCAGTCCTTTTCCGGGGAATGAAAAACTGTTTTTT. It specifies CASSPFPGNEKLFF. The whole variable domain, remainder taken from reference TRBV27 and TRBJ1-4, is EAQVTQNPRYLITVTGKKLTVTCSQNMNHEYMSWYRQDPGLGLRQIYYSMNVEVTDKGDVPEGYKVSRKEKRNFPLILESPSPNQTSLYFCASSPFPGNEKLFFGSGTQLSVL.

The chain has TRBV5-6 and TRBJ2-3, with a weak D call TRBD1 (6 bases). The V gene's germline CDR1 is SGHDT and CDR2 YYEEEE. The CDR3 runs to 14 residues. Trimming took 2 bases from V and 4 from J, leaving 11 bases between them. CDR3 residues: CASSFQGRPDTQYF. As DNA, the CDR3 is TGTGCCAGCAGCTTTCAGGGGAGACCAGATACGCAGTATTTT.

The V and J genes are TRBV10-1 and TRBJ2-2, with D uncertain. The CDR3 spans 14 residues. V gave up 3 bases and J gave up 7 bases, with 12 bases separating them. Germline V gene sequence: CDR1 WNHNN, CDR2 SYGVQD (reference sequence). CDR3 nucleotide sequence: TGCGCCAGCAGTGAAAGGAGATACGGCGGGGAGCTGTTTTTT. Protein product: CASSERRYGGELFF.

CDR3 loop: CASSVGGQQAFF. The CDR3 DNA reads as TGCGCCAGCAGCGTGGGGGGACAGCAAGCTTTCTTT. J is TRBJ1-1 and V is TRBV5-1; 7 bases align to TRBD1. Germline V gene lookup returns CDR1 SGHRS and CDR2 YFSETQ. The CDR3 extends over 12 amino acids. V was clipped by 4 bases and J by 9 bases; unmatched bases: 6.

The genes are TRBV7-9 and TRBJ2-5; D gene unclear. Per germline, CDR1 SEHNR and CDR2 FQNEAQ (reference sequence). The CDR3 is 15 amino acids. The V gene lost 2 bases and the J gene lost 3 bases, with 13 bases spanning the gap. This CDR3 reads CASSLRIGSKETQYF. In nucleotides, the CDR3 is TGTGCCAGCAGCTTAAGGATCGGTTCCAAAGAGACCCAGTACTTC.

This chain joins TRBV11-2 and TRBJ1-2; D is perhaps TRBD1 (5 bases). V was pared by 4 bases and J by 8 bases, with 11 bases between. The CDR3 is 12 residues long. Looked up from germline, CDR1 is SGHAT and CDR2 is FQNNGV. The CDR3 DNA reads as TGTGCCAGCAGCTCCAGGACACACGGCTACACCTTC. Protein sequence: CASSSRTHGYTF.

The chain joins TRBV27 to TRBJ2-1; tentatively, D is TRBD2 (5 bases). Germline V gene sequence: CDR1 MNHEY, CDR2 SMNVEV (reference sequence). The CDR3 runs 15 residues. V was shortened by 8 bases and J by 0 bases, with 14 bases between the two germline ends. CDR3 bases: TGTGCCAGCGGATCAACTAGTGTCTCCTACAATGAGCAGTTCTTC. This encodes CASGSTSVSYNEQFF.

This clone appeared a single time. This sequence joins TRBV4-1 and TRBJ2-1, with unresolved D. This CDR3 is built from 12 residues. Germline V gene sequence: CDR1 MGHRA, CDR2 YSYEKL. The V gene lost 4 bases and the J gene lost 4 bases, with 5 bases spanning the gap. CDR3 bases: TGCGCCAGCAGCCTAGGGTACAATGAGCAGTTCTTC. Protein: CASSLGYNEQFF.

The chain has TRBV7-9 and TRBJ2-2; D is unclear. The germline V gene has CDR1 SEHNR and CDR2 FQNEAQ (reference sequence). CDR3 size: 13 residues. Trimming removed 5 bases at V and 5 bases at J, with 9 bases between. The CDR3 here is CASSTRLTGELFF. For the CDR3, the DNA is TGTGCCAGCAGCACTCGACTGACCGGGGAGCTGTTTTTT.

The chain is built from TRBV4-2 and TRBJ2-7; 9 positions agree with TRBD2. V was pared by 3 bases and J by 6 bases, with 15 bases of the junction left unmatched. The CDR3 spans 17 residues. CDR1 is LGHNA and CDR2 is YNFKEQ in the germline V gene. CDR3 region: CASSHRQGGGRAGEQYF. The CDR3 DNA reads TGTGCCAGCAGCCACCGACAGGGCGGCGGGAGGGCCGGCGAGCAGTACTTC.

The rearrangement uses TRBV11-2 and TRBJ2-7; D is ambiguous. This CDR3 region has 12 residues. Trimming cost V 3 bases and J 2 bases, with 5 bases left between them. The germline V gene encodes CDR1 SGHAT and CDR2 FQNNGV. CDR3 in DNA: TGTGCCAGCAGCTTCCATCCCTACGAGCAGTACTTC. Translated: CASSFHPYEQYF.